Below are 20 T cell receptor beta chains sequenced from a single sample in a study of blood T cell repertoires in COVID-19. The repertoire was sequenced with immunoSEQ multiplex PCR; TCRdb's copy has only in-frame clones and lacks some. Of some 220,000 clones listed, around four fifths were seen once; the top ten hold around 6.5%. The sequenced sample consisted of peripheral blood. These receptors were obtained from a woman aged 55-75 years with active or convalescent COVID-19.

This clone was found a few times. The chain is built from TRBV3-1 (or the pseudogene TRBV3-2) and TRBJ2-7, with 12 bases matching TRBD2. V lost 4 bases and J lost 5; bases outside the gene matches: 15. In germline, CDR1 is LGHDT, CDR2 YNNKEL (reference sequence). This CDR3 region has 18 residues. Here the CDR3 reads CASSLQSVTSGSGHEQYF. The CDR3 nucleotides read TGTGCCAGCAGCCTACAGAGCGTGACTAGCGGGAGTGGTCACGAGCAGTACTTC.

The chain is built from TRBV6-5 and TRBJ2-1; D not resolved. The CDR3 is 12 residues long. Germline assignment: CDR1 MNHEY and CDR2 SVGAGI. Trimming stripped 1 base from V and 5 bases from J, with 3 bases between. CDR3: CASSYYNNEQFF. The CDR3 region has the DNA TGTGCCAGCAGTTACTATAACAATGAGCAGTTCTTC.

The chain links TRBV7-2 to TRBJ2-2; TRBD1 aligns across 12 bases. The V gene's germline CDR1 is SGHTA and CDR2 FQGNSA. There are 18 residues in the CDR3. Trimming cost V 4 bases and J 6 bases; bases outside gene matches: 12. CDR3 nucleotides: TGTGCCAGCAGCTGGTCCCCGGGACAGGGGGCATCCGCCGGGGAGCTGTTTTTT. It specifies CASSWSPGQGASAGELFF.

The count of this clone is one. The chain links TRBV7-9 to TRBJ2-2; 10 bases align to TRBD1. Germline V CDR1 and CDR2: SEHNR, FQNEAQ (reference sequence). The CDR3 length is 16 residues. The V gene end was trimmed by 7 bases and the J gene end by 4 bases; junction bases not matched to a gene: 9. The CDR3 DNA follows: TGTGCCAGCATACTGACAGGGGGCGCGGGCACCGGGGAGCTGTTTTTT. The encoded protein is CASILTGGAGTGELFF.

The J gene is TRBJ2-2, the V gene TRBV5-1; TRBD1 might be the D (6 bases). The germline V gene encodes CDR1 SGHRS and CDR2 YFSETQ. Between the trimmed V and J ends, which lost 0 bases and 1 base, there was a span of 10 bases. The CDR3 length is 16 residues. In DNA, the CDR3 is TGCGCCAGCAGCTTGGTAGCAGGGGTGAACACCGGGGAGCTGTTTTTT. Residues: CASSLVAGVNTGELFF.

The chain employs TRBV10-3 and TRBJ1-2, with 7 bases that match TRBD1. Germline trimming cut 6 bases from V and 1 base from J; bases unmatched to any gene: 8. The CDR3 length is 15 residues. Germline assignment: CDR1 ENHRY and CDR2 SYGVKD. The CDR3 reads CAIRDRTILNYGYTF. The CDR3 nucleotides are TGTGCCATCAGGGACAGGACGATCCTTAACTATGGCTACACCTTC.

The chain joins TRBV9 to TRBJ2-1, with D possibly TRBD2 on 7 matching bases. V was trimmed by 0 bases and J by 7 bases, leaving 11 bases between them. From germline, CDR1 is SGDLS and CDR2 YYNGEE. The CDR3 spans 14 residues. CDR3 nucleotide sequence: TGTGCCAGCAGCGTAGGGGGGGGCCTGAATGAGCAGTTCTTC. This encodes CASSVGGGLNEQFF.

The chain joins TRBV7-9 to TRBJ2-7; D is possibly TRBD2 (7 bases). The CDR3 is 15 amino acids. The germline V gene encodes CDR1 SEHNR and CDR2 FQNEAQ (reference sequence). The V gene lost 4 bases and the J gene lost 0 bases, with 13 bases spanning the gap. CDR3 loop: CASSSPGGPSYEQYV. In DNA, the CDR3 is TGTGCCAGCAGCTCCCCGGGGGGCCCCTCCTACGAGCAGTACGTC.

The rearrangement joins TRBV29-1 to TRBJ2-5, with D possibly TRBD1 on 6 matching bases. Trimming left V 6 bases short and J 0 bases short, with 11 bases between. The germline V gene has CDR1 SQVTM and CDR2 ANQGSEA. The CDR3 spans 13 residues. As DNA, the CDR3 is TGCAGCGTGAACAGGGTTTACCAAGAGACCCAGTACTTC. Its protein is CSVNRVYQETQYF.

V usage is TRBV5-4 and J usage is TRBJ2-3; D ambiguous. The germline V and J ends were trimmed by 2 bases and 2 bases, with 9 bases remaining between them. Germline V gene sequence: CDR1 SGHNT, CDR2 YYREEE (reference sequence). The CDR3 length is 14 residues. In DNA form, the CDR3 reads TGTGCCAGCAGCTTAAGAACAGCCACAGATACGCAGTATTTT. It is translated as CASSLRTATDTQYF.

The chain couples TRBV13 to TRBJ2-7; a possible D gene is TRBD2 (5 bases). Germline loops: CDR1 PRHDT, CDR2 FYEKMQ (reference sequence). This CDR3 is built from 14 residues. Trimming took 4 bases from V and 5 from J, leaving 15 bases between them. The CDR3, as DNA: TGTGCCAGCAGCTCCCTAGGGAGACATGACGAGCAGTACTTC. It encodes CASSSLGRHDEQYF.

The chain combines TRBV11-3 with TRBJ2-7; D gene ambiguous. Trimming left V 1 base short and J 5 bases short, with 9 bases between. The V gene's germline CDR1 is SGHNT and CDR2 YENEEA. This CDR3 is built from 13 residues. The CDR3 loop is CASSLVVGHEQYF. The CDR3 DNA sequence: TGTGCCAGCAGCTTAGTAGTGGGCCACGAGCAGTACTTC.

In DNA, the CDR3 is TGCGCCAGCAGCTTGCGCGGGATCGGCACAGATACGCAGTATTTT. Translating gives CASSLRGIGTDTQYF. The V call is TRBV5-1, the J call TRBJ2-3, with D possibly TRBD2 on 6 matching bases. Germline CDR1 is SGHRS and CDR2 is YFSETQ. This CDR3 is 15 amino acids long. V lost 1 base and J 1 base, leaving 10 bases between the germline ends.

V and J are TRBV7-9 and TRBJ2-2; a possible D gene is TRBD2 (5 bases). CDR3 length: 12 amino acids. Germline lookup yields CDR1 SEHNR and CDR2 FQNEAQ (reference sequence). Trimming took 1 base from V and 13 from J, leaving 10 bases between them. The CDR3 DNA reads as TGTGCCAGCAGCTTAGTAGGAGGACCGCTGTTTTTT. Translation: CASSLVGGPLFF.

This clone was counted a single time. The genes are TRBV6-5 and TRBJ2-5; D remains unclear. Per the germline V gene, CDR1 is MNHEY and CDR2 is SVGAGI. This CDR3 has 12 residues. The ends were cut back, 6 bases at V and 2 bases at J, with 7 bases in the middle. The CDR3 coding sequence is TGTGCCAGCAGGGCAGTGCAAGAGACCCAGTACTTC. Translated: CASRAVQETQYF.

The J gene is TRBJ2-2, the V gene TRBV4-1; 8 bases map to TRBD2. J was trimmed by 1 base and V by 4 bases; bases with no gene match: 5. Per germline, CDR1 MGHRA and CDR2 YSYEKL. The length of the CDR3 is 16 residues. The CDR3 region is CASSRSSGRNTGELFF. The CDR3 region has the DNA TGCGCCAGCAGCCGTTCAAGCGGGAGGAACACCGGGGAGCTGTTTTTT.

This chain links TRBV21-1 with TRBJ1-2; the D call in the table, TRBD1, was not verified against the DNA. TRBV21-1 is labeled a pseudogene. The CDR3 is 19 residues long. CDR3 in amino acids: CASSNSPDSLTQSSYGYTF. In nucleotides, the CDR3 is TGTGCCAGCAGCAACTCCCCTGACAGTCTCACACAGAGCAGCTATGGCTACACCTTC.

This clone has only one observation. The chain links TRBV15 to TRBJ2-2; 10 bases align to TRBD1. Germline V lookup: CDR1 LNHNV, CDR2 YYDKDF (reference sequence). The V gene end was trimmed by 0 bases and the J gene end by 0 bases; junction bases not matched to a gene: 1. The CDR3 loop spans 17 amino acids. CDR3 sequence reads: CATSRDGQGANTGELFF. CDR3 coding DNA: TGTGCCACCAGCAGAGATGGACAGGGGGCGAACACCGGGGAGCTGTTTTTT.

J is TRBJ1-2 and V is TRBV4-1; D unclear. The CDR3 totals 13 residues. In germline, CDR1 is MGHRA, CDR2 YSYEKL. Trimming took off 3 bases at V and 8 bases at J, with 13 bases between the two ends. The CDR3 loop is CASSHLVRGGYTF. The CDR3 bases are TGCGCCAGCAGCCATTTGGTCCGGGGAGGCTACACCTTC.

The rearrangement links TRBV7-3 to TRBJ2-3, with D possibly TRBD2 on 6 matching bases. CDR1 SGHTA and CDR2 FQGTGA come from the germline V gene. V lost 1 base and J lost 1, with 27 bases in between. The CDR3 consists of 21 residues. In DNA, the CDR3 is TGTGCCAGCAGCTTAAGGCCAGGGCGGGTAGCGGCTACAAGGGGCACAGATACGCAGTATTTT. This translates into CASSLRPGRVAATRGTDTQYF.